This T cell receptor beta chain was sequenced for a study of blood T cell repertoires in COVID-19. Produced via immunoSEQ multiplex PCR; TCRdb's table is partial and in-frame only. Of just over 300,000 clones in the sample, under 90% are singletons; the top ten hold about 4.2%. CDR1 and CDR2 from the germline V gene are SGHKS and YYEKEE (reference sequence). The CDR3 is 18 amino acids. V gave up 0 bases and J gave up 1 base, with 17 bases separating them. Sequencing input: PBMCs or T cells enriched from blood (not recorded which). The clonotype was recovered from a man aged 25-45 years who had recovered from COVID-19. The chain has TRBV5-5 and TRBJ2-4; D ambiguous. This chain's CDR3 is CASSLAGLRSLAKNIQYF. In DNA form, the CDR3 reads TGTGCCAGCAGCTTGGCCGGGTTGAGATCCTTGGCCAAAAACATTCAGTACTTC.